This T cell receptor (beta chain) was identified in a study of cytomegalovirus exposure and HLA in healthy donors. Primers included in the PCR were 60 Vbeta and 13 Jbeta primers. The method was immunoSEQ multiplex PCR; TCRdb's version includes in-frame clones alone and lacks a portion of them. Among about 78,000 clones listed, approximately 80% were seen once. The ends were cut back, 5 bases at V and 1 base at J, with 13 bases in the middle. The germline V gene encodes CDR1 MDHEN and CDR2 SYDVKM. The CDR3 sequence is 15 residues long. This TCR derives from a woman in her 50s in good health and CMV-seropositive. The chain has TRBV28 and TRBJ2-3; a weak D match, TRBD1 (6 bases). The sequenced material came from PBMCs. The CDR3 region is CASSPGDLGTDTQYF. The CDR3 nucleotides read TGTGCCAGCAGTCCAGGGGACCTAGGCACAGATACGCAGTATTTT. The whole variable domain, filled in from reference TRBV28 and TRBJ2-3, reads DVKVTQSSRYLVKRTGEKVFLECVQDMDHENMFWYRQDPGLGLRLIYFSYDVKMKEKGDIPEGYSVSREKKERFSLILESASTNQTSMYLCASSPGDLGTDTQYFGPGTRLTVL.